This record concerns one T cell receptor (beta chain) sequence. The data originate from a study of CD8 T cells in Susac syndrome. Germline V gives CDR1 MNHEY, CDR2 SVGEGT. The length of the CDR3 is 15 residues. The junction had 8 bases not matched to a gene; V was cut back by 6 bases and J by 5 bases. The RNA, roughly 0.45 to 1 ug, was put through reverse transcription using random hexamers. Via MiXCR, TCRdb re-called the immunoSEQ multiplex PCR reads, giving one row per CDR3 protein. The table includes 150,000 to 250,000 distinct CDR3 sequences, roughly 96% detected once. Material: CD4+ T cells from PBMCs. V is TRBV6-2 or TRBV6-3 and J is TRBJ2-3; 10 nucleotides agree with TRBD2. This TCR derives from a human donor with multiple sclerosis. CDR3 DNA sequence: TGTGCCAGCAGACCTCCAGGACTAGCGGTAGATACGCAGTATTTT. Translation: CASRPPGLAVDTQYF.